A single sample is the source of the 30 T cell receptor beta chains below, sequenced in a study of OX40 agonist ivuxolimab in advanced cancers. Sequencing used immunoSEQ multiplex PCR; TCRdb keeps in-frame clones, though not all of them. Of tens of thousands of clones in the sample, approximately 86% are singletons; the top ten hold over 4.5%. This specimen was CD4+ or CD8+ T cells sorted from blood, taken in a trial of the OX40 agonist ivuxolimab. The receptors were sampled from an adult with an advanced solid tumor such as melanoma, head and neck, liver or kidney cancer.

This chain connects TRBV2 to TRBJ1-5; possibly TRBD1 for D (6 bases). Germline V lookup: CDR1 SNHLY, CDR2 FYNNEI. Trimming removed 7 bases at V and 7 bases at J, with 17 bases between. This CDR3 has 14 residues. CDR3 amino acids: CASTPAGGPQPQHF. CDR3 nucleotide sequence: TGTGCCAGCACTCCGGCGGGGGGCCCCCAGCCCCAGCATTTT.

The rearrangement links TRBV5-8 to TRBJ1-1, with 10 bases identical to TRBD1. The CDR3 is 15 amino acids. Germline V gene sequence: CDR1 SGHTS, CDR2 YDEGEE. The J segment lost 1 base and the V segment lost 2 bases, leaving 2 bases of the junction unmatched. CDR3 in DNA: TGTGCCAGCAGCTTTAGGGACAGGGGGAACACTGAAGCTTTCTTT. Protein: CASSFRDRGNTEAFF.

The chain employs TRBV5-4 and TRBJ2-5, with 7 bases identical to TRBD1. This CDR3 is 14 amino acids long. Losses at the gene ends were 2 bases for V and 5 bases for J; bases not matched to a gene: 6. Germline CDR1 and CDR2: SGHNT and YYREEE (reference sequence). The CDR3 here is CASSLDRVEETQYF. The CDR3 DNA sequence: TGTGCCAGCAGCTTAGACAGGGTAGAGGAGACCCAGTACTTC. Variable domain in full (rest from reference TRBV5-4 and TRBJ2-5): ETGVTQSPTHLIKTRGQQVTLRCSSQSGHNTVSWYQQALGQGPQFIFQYYREEENGRGNFPPRFSGLQFPNYSSELNVNALELDDSALYLCASSLDRVEETQYFGPGTRLLVL.

The chain uses TRBV5-4 and TRBJ1-5; the D gene is possibly TRBD1 (5 bases). Trimming removed 0 bases at V and 6 bases at J, with 7 bases between. The CDR3 length is 13 residues. Germline V CDR1 and CDR2: SGHNT, YYREEE (reference sequence). The chain's CDR3 is CASSLDQGQPQHF. The CDR3 DNA sequence: TGTGCCAGCAGCTTGGACCAGGGTCAGCCCCAGCATTTT.

This clone has only one observation. The J gene is TRBJ2-1, the V gene TRBV4-1, with 8 bases fitting TRBD1. Germline V CDR1 and CDR2: MGHRA, YSYEKL. Trimming removed 3 bases from V and 6 bases from J; junction bases left unmatched: 7. This CDR3 spans 15 amino acids. The CDR3 bases are TGCGCCAGCAGCCAGAGGGACAGGACGGGCAATGAGCAGTTCTTC. It is translated as CASSQRDRTGNEQFF.

The V and J genes are TRBV19 and TRBJ1-1; D is possibly TRBD1 (6 bases). Between the trimmed V and J ends, which lost 4 bases and 2 bases, there was a span of 14 bases. CDR3 length: 15 amino acids. Germline assignment: CDR1 LNHDA and CDR2 SQIVND (reference sequence). In DNA form, the CDR3 reads TGTGCCAGTAGTAATCCCGCGGGGGCAAACACTGAAGCTTTCTTT. Translation: CASSNPAGANTEAFF.

J is TRBJ2-3 and V is TRBV7-8; 12 positions agree with TRBD2. J gave up 2 bases and V 4 bases, and 10 bases lay outside the gene matches. This CDR3 spans 18 amino acids. In germline, CDR1 is SGHVS, CDR2 FQNEAQ. Here the CDR3 DNA reads TGTGCCAGCAGCTCGACTAGCGGGAGTCGAGCATTCACAGATACGCAGTATTTT. Protein: CASSSTSGSRAFTDTQYF.

V is TRBV7-2 and J is TRBJ2-7; no firm D call. V was cut by 1 base and J by 4 bases, with 17 bases left in between. Germline CDR1 is SGHTA and CDR2 is FQGNSA. The CDR3 covers 16 residues. CDR3 loop: CASSLGFGQLIYEQYF. CDR3 DNA sequence: TGTGCCAGCAGCTTAGGATTTGGCCAATTAATTTACGAGCAGTACTTC.

The chain employs TRBV28 and TRBJ1-2; D unclear. Trimming pared 3 bases from V and 1 base from J, leaving 9 bases between. The CDR3 consists of 14 residues. Germline CDR1 MDHEN, CDR2 SYDVKM. DNA of the CDR3: TGTGCCAGCAGTTTCACAGTGGGTAACTATGGCTACACCTTC. It is translated as CASSFTVGNYGYTF.

The rearrangement links TRBV6-1 to TRBJ2-7; no clear D. V was clipped by 1 base and J by 2 bases, with 9 bases between them. The CDR3 has 14 residues. Looked up from germline, CDR1 is MNHNS and CDR2 is SASEGT. In DNA form, the CDR3 reads TGTGCCAGCAGTGAAGAAGTGGGCACCTACGAGCAGTACTTC. Translation gives CASSEEVGTYEQYF.

This chain links TRBV7-2 with TRBJ2-5; TRBD2 matches 11 bases. TRBJ2-7 matches the DNA end more closely, so the J call is doubtful. The germline V gene encodes CDR1 SGHTA and CDR2 FQGNSA. CDR3 size: 15 residues. This CDR3 is CASSETSGRLLEQYF. CDR3 DNA: TGTGCCAGCAGCGAAACTAGCGGGAGACTCCTCGAGCAGTACTTC.

The rearrangement joins TRBV19 to TRBJ2-1; 9 nucleotides align to TRBD2. The CDR3 is 15 residues long. V lost 8 bases to trimming and J lost 7 bases; unmatched junction nucleotides: 12. Looked up from germline, CDR1 is LNHDA and CDR2 is SQIVND (reference sequence). This CDR3 reads CASSWASGTMNEQFF. DNA of the CDR3: TGTGCCAGTTCATGGGCTAGCGGGACAATGAATGAGCAGTTCTTC.

The chain has TRBV5-8 and TRBJ1-1; perhaps TRBD1 as D (5 bases). CDR1 and CDR2 (germline): SGHTS, YDEGEE. Trimming took off 6 bases at V and 1 base at J, with 13 bases between the two ends. CDR3 length equals 14 residues. The CDR3 DNA follows: TGTGCCAGCACCCCGATTGACAGGAACACTGAAGCTTTCTTT. Residues: CASTPIDRNTEAFF.

CDR3 loop: CASSLEARGVRETQYF. Here the CDR3 DNA reads TGTGCCAGCAGTTTAGAAGCCAGGGGTGTCCGAGAGACCCAGTACTTC. The V and J genes are TRBV27 and TRBJ2-5; possible D gene TRBD1, 6 bases. V lost 2 bases, J lost 4 bases, and 17 bases lay in between. The germline V gene encodes CDR1 MNHEY and CDR2 SMNVEV (reference sequence). The CDR3 runs to 16 residues.

The rearrangement links TRBV7-2 to TRBJ2-1; 10 bases match TRBD1. This CDR3 is built from 16 residues. CDR1 is SGHTA and CDR2 is FQGNSA in the germline V gene. With 5 bases clipped from V and 5 bases from J, the junction kept 9 bases outside the gene matches. CDR3 DNA: TGTGCCAGCAGCCCCCGGGACAGGGGCGGACACAATGAGCAGTTCTTC. As protein: CASSPRDRGGHNEQFF.

J is TRBJ2-7 and V is TRBV7-6, with 8 bases that match TRBD2. With V trimmed by 2 bases and J by 5 bases, 5 bases remained unmatched. Germline values: CDR1 SGHVS, CDR2 FNYEAQ. The CDR3 length is 14 residues. In DNA form, the CDR3 reads TGTGCCAGCAGCTTACCAGCGGGGGACCACGAGCAGTACGTC. Translation: CASSLPAGDHEQYV.

This chain links TRBV11-2 with TRBJ2-3; TRBD2 aligns across 7 bases. The CDR3 length is 14 residues. Losses at the gene ends were 5 bases for V and 2 bases for J; bases not matched to a gene: 4. Germline V lookup: CDR1 SGHAT, CDR2 FQNNGV. The CDR3 nucleotides are TGTGCCAGCAGCCGTAGCGGGCTCACAGATACGCAGTATTTT. This codes for CASSRSGLTDTQYF. The variable domain in full, completed from reference TRBV11-2 and TRBJ2-3, reads EAGVAQSPRYKIIEKRQSVAFWCNPISGHATLYWYQQILGQGPKLLIQFQNNGVVDDSQLPKDRFSAERLKGVDSTLKIQPAKLEDSAVYLCASSRSGLTDTQYFGPGTRLTVL.

This sequence joins TRBV5-6 and TRBJ1-3, with a weak D call TRBD1 (5 bases). The CDR3 loop spans 16 amino acids. Trimming removed 4 bases from V and 0 bases from J, with 14 bases in between. Germline loops: CDR1 SGHDT, CDR2 YYEEEE. The CDR3 loop is CASSPATVYSGNTIYF. The CDR3 nucleotides read TGTGCCAGCAGCCCGGCGACAGTTTACTCTGGAAACACCATATATTTT.

The V and J genes are TRBV30 and TRBJ2-1, with a tentative D call TRBD1 (5 bases). V lost 1 base to trimming and J lost 8 bases, with 9 bases between them. CDR3 length equals 12 residues. CDR1 and CDR2 from the germline V gene are GTSNPN and SVGIG (reference sequence). In DNA form, the CDR3 reads TGTGCCTGGAGTGGGGTAGGGGATGAGCAGTTCTTC. Protein product: CAWSGVGDEQFF.

This chain links TRBV28 with TRBJ1-5; D might be TRBD1 (5 bases). Per the germline V gene, CDR1 is MDHEN and CDR2 is SYDVKM. This CDR3 is 14 amino acids long. V lost 3 bases and J lost 6, with 12 bases in between. This CDR3 is CASSFIPGSQPQHF. The CDR3 region has the DNA TGTGCCAGCAGTTTTATCCCAGGGAGTCAGCCCCAGCATTTT.

This clone was detected only a few times. The chain carries TRBV4-2 and TRBJ1-5; D is unclear. This CDR3 is built from 12 residues. From germline, CDR1 is LGHNA and CDR2 YNFKEQ. V lost 4 bases and J 9 bases, leaving 10 bases between the germline ends. The CDR3 sequence: CASSPTLGPQHF. Written as DNA, the CDR3 is TGTGCCAGCAGCCCAACATTGGGGCCCCAGCATTTT.

Written as DNA, the CDR3 is TGTGCCAGCAGTTACTCGAAAAGGGACCCCCGCTGGGAGCAGTACTTC. This gives the protein CASSYSKRDPRWEQYF. The chain uses TRBV6-5 and TRBJ2-7, with D tentatively TRBD1 or TRBD2 (5 bases each). CDR1 MNHEY and CDR2 SVGAGI come from the germline V gene. V dropped 0 bases and J dropped 7 bases, with 19 bases sitting between them. This CDR3 region has 16 residues.

The chain combines TRBV10-3 with TRBJ2-7; 7 bases fit TRBD2. The junction had 10 bases not matched to a gene; V was cut back by 3 bases and J by 5 bases. The CDR3 is 15 amino acids. Germline V gives CDR1 ENHRY, CDR2 SYGVKD. The CDR3 protein is CAISDWTRKSDEQYF. CDR3 DNA: TGTGCCATCAGTGACTGGACTAGGAAGTCAGACGAGCAGTACTTC.

The chain links TRBV19 to TRBJ1-2; tentatively, D is TRBD1 (6 bases). This CDR3 region has 16 residues. Trimming removed 5 bases from V and 3 bases from J, with 19 bases in between. Germline V gives CDR1 LNHDA, CDR2 SQIVND (reference sequence). CDR3 protein: CASSPNGQLWYYGYTF. DNA for the CDR3: TGTGCCAGTAGTCCGAACGGACAGTTATGGTACTATGGCTACACCTTC.

The genes are TRBV7-9 and TRBJ2-7, with D possibly TRBD2 on 6 matching bases. With 7 bases removed from V and 3 bases from J, the gap between germline ends came to 13 bases. This CDR3 region has 13 residues. From germline, CDR1 is SEHNR and CDR2 FQNEAQ (reference sequence). The CDR3 loop reads CASTHPTSYEQYF. In nucleotides, the CDR3 is TGTGCCAGCACCCACCCGACTAGCTACGAGCAGTACTTC.

The CDR3 nucleotides are TGTGCCAGTAGTGCTATGACTAGCGGGAGCCTACCCTACAATGAGCAGTTCTTC. Translating gives CASSAMTSGSLPYNEQFF. V gene TRBV19 combines with J gene TRBJ2-1, with 12 bases fitting TRBD2. The CDR3 spans 18 residues. The germline gives CDR1 LNHDA, CDR2 SQIVND (reference sequence). The junction had 10 bases not matched to a gene; V was cut back by 5 bases and J by 2 bases.

The rearrangement joins TRBV2 to TRBJ2-7; D call uncertain. V was clipped by 7 bases and J by 0 bases, with 10 bases between them. Germline V gene data show CDR1 as SNHLY and CDR2 as FYNNEI. The CDR3 covers 13 residues. The CDR3 region has the DNA TGTGCCAGCAAGTTTGGACCCTCCTACGAGCAGTACTTC. This gives the protein CASKFGPSYEQYF.

Only a few counts were recorded for this clone. The J gene is TRBJ2-3, the V gene TRBV6-4; a possible D gene is TRBD1 (6 bases). This CDR3 has 13 residues. V lost 2 bases and J lost 4, with 7 bases in between. The germline gives CDR1 MRHNA, CDR2 SNTAGT. DNA for the CDR3: TGTGCCAGCAGTGACGGGGGCCCAGATACGCAGTATTTT. Encoded protein: CASSDGGPDTQYF.

The chain has TRBV7-9 and TRBJ1-1; 8 bases are shared with TRBD1. Germline V gene lookup returns CDR1 SEHNR and CDR2 FQNEAQ (reference sequence). This CDR3 has 17 residues. Trimming cost V 3 bases and J 4 bases; bases outside gene matches: 13. In nucleotides, the CDR3 is TGTGCCAGCAGCTTTTCGTGGGACAGGTCCAGGGGCACTGAAGCTTTCTTT. This encodes CASSFSWDRSRGTEAFF.

The rearrangement joins TRBV7-8 to TRBJ2-7; tentatively, D is TRBD1 or TRBD2 (5 bases each). V was trimmed by 2 bases and J by 4 bases, leaving 9 bases between them. CDR3 length: 13 amino acids. CDR1 SGHVS and CDR2 FQNEAQ come from the germline V gene. The chain's CDR3 is CASSLKGRYEQYV. The DNA for the CDR3 is TGTGCCAGCAGCTTAAAGGGACGGTACGAGCAGTACGTC.